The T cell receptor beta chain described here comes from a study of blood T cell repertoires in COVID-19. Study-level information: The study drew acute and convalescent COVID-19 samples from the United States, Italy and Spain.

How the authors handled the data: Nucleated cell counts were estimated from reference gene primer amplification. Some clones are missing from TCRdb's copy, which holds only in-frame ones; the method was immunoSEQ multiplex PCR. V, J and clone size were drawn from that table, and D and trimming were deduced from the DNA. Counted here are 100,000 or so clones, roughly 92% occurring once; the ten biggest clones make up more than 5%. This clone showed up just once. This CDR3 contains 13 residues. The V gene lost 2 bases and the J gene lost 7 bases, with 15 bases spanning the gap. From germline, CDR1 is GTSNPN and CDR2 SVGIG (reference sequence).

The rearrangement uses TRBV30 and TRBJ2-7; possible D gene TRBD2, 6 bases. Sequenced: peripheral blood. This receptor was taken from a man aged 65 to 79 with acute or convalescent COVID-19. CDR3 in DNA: TGTGCCTGGAGTTACGTGGGGGGTGGGGAGCAGTACTTC. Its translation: CAWSYVGGGEQYF. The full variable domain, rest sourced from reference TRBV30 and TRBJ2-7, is SQTIHQWPATLVQPVGSPLSLECTVEGTSNPNLYWYRQAAGRGLQLLFYSVGIGQISSEVPQNLSASRPQDRQFILSSKKLLLSDSGFYLCAWSYVGGGEQYFGPGTRLTVT.